One and the same sample provided the 12 T cell receptor beta chains below, sequenced in a study of PD-1 blockade in classical Hodgkin lymphoma. Method: immunoSEQ multiplex PCR; TCRdb's copy keeps in-frame clones and lacks some. The repertoire holds roughly 5,400 clones, with 80% to 90% as singletons. The time point denotes: newly diagnosed, previously untreated cHL patient sample. By magnetic negative selection, CD8+ T cells were isolated from the thawed PBMCs. The specimen was CD8+ T cells from blood. The receptors stem from a human donor with classical Hodgkin lymphoma.

This chain uses TRBV6-1 with TRBJ1-1; TRBD1 might be the D (6 bases). This CDR3 has 13 residues. Germline V gene sequence: CDR1 MNHNS, CDR2 SASEGT. V lost 6 bases and J 1 base, leaving 9 bases between the germline ends. CDR3 nucleotides: TGTGCCAGCAGGAGGACAGAGAACACTGAAGCTTTCTTT. Translated: CASRRTENTEAFF.

This CDR3 is CASSQGRQETQYF. In DNA form, the CDR3 reads TGCGCCAGCAGCCAAGGGAGACAAGAGACCCAGTACTTC. The chain is built from TRBV4-1 and TRBJ2-5; D not resolved. Germline-derived CDR1 and CDR2 are MGHRA and YSYEKL. The CDR3 covers 13 residues. V was clipped by 1 base and J by 2 bases, with 5 bases between them.

The gene calls are TRBV29-1 and TRBJ1-5, with 8 bases matching TRBD1. J was trimmed by 3 bases and V by 5 bases; bases with no gene match: 3. Germline-derived CDR1 and CDR2 are SQVTM and ANQGSEA. The CDR3 has 13 residues. For the CDR3, the DNA is TGCAGCGTTCTGGACAGGGACAATCAGCCCCAGCATTTT. Protein product: CSVLDRDNQPQHF.

CDR3 nucleotides: TGTGCCAGCAGTTATCTAGCGGGAGGCTCCTACGAGCAGTACTTC. It codes for CASSYLAGGSYEQYF. The chain couples TRBV6-6 to TRBJ2-7, with 11 bases matching TRBD2. The V and J ends lost 3 bases and 0 bases, in that order; junction bases with no gene match: 1. The CDR3 extends over 15 amino acids. Germline V gene lookup returns CDR1 MNHNY and CDR2 SVGAGI (reference sequence).

The chain couples TRBV2 to TRBJ2-3; D not certain. The CDR3 covers 16 residues. From germline, CDR1 is SNHLY and CDR2 FYNNEI. Trimming pared 1 base from V and 3 bases from J, leaving 14 bases between. CDR3: CASSEGSIIGTDTQYF. The CDR3 DNA is TGTGCCAGCAGTGAAGGTTCTATCATCGGGACAGATACGCAGTATTTT.

The J gene is TRBJ1-1, the V gene TRBV5-5; no definite D call. Germline-derived CDR1 and CDR2 are SGHKS and YYEKEE (reference sequence). The CDR3 length is 16 residues. Trimming shortened V by 4 bases and J by 4 bases, and 20 bases separated the two germline ends. For the CDR3, the DNA is TGTGCCAGCAGCCAACATCGGCTAGGTGTGATCACTGAAGCTTTCTTT. It translates to CASSQHRLGVITEAFF.

This sequence joins TRBV5-5 and TRBJ2-7; 12 nucleotides align to TRBD2. Germline assignment: CDR1 SGHKS and CDR2 YYEKEE (reference sequence). V lost 4 bases to trimming and J lost 6 bases; unmatched junction nucleotides: 8. CDR3 length equals 15 residues. As DNA, the CDR3 is TGTGCCAGCAGCCCTAGACTAGCGGGAGAGCCCGAGCAGTACTTC. Translation gives CASSPRLAGEPEQYF.

The chain has TRBV25-1 and TRBJ1-2; perhaps TRBD1 as D (5 bases). The CDR3 totals 12 residues. The V end was cut by 4 bases, the J end by 4 bases, with 7 bases between. Germline CDR1 MGHDK, CDR2 SYGVNS. Written as DNA, the CDR3 is TGTGCCAGCAGTGCGACAGTCTATGGCTACACCTTC. Its protein is CASSATVYGYTF.

This chain connects TRBV7-8 to TRBJ2-3; 7 bases match TRBD2. The CDR3 runs to 14 residues. V dropped 3 bases and J dropped 3; count of bases not matched to a gene: 3. Germline CDR1 is SGHVS and CDR2 is FQNEAQ. CDR3 protein: CASSLGLLTDTQYF. In DNA, the CDR3 is TGTGCCAGCAGCTTGGGACTACTTACAGATACGCAGTATTTT.

The chain links TRBV27 to TRBJ1-1; D may be TRBD1 (5 bases). V dropped 6 bases and J dropped 1 base, with 9 bases sitting between them. The germline CDR1 and CDR2 sequences are MNHEY and SMNVEV (reference sequence). The CDR3 spans 13 residues. The CDR3 DNA reads as TGTGCCAGCAGCTGGGGGGAGAACACTGAAGCTTTCTTT. Amino acids: CASSWGENTEAFF.

The chain's CDR3 is CASSFRGPYEQYF. CDR3 in DNA: TGTGCCAGCAGTTTTAGAGGGCCCTACGAGCAGTACTTC. The rearrangement uses TRBV27 and TRBJ2-7, with D possibly matching TRBD2 (5 bases). Germline assignment: CDR1 MNHEY and CDR2 SMNVEV (reference sequence). V was cut by 3 bases and J by 2 bases, with 8 bases left in between. There are 13 residues in the CDR3.

This clone came up a few times. The chain joins TRBV6-4 to TRBJ2-2; 7 nucleotides match TRBD1. The CDR3 loop spans 14 amino acids. The V gene's germline CDR1 is MRHNA and CDR2 SNTAGT. J gave up 5 bases and V 4 bases, and 4 bases lay outside the gene matches. CDR3 nucleotide sequence: TGTGCCAGCAGTGTATCAGGGGGTACCGGGGAGCTGTTTTTT. Protein product: CASSVSGGTGELFF.